In its sample, the clone carrying this TCR beta chain was seen many times. The CDR3 length is 15 residues. Trimming left V 6 bases short and J 1 base short, with 13 bases between. Germline V CDR1 and CDR2: MNHNS, SASEGT. The record originates from a study of T cells after yellow fever vaccination. Study background: Preparing low-cell-number fractions relied on SMART-Seq v4 Ultra Low Input.

TCRdb itself ran the 5' RACE reads through MiXCR, one entry per CDR3 protein. This table holds 90,000 to 130,000 distinct CDR3 sequences, 7% to 8.5% found once. The sequencing here drew on CD8+ T cells sorted from PBMCs, taken 45 days after the yellow fever booster vaccination. This TCR was sampled from a man aged 30 to 39 who received the YFV17D yellow fever vaccine. V gene TRBV6-1 combines with J gene TRBJ2-4; possible D gene TRBD1, 6 bases. The CDR3 protein is CASSLQGEAKNIQYF. As DNA, the CDR3 is TGTGCCAGCAGCCTACAGGGTGAGGCCAAAAACATTCAGTACTTC.